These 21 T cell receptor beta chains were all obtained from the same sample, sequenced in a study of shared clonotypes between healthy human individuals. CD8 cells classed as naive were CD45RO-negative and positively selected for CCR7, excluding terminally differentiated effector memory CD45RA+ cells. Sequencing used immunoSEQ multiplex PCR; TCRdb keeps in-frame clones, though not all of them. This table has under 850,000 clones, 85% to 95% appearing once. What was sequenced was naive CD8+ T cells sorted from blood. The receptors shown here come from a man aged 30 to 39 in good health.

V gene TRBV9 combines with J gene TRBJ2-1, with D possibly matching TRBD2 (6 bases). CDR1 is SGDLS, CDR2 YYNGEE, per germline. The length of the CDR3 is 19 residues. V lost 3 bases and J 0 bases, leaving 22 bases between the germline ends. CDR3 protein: CASSAMGGTPLSSYNEQFF. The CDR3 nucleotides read TGTGCCAGCAGCGCGATGGGCGGGACGCCACTTAGCTCCTACAATGAGCAGTTCTTC. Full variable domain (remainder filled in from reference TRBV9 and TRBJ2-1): DSGVTQTPKHLITATGQRVTLRCSPRSGDLSVYWYQQSLDQGLQFLIQYYNGEERAKGNILERFSAQQFPDLHSELNLSSLELGDSALYFCASSAMGGTPLSSYNEQFFGPGTRLTVL.

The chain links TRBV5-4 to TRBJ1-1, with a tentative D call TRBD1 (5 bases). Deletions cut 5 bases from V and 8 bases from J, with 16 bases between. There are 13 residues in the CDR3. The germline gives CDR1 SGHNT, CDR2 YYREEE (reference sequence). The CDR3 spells CASRKAEAGEAFF. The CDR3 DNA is TGTGCCAGCAGAAAAGCGGAGGCAGGGGAAGCTTTCTTT.

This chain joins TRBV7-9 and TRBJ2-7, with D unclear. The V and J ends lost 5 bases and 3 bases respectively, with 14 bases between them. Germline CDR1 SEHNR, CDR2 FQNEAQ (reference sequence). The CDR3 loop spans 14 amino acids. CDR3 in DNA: TGTGCCAGCAGCCACGGAGAGCGAAGCTACGAGCAGTACTTC. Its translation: CASSHGERSYEQYF.

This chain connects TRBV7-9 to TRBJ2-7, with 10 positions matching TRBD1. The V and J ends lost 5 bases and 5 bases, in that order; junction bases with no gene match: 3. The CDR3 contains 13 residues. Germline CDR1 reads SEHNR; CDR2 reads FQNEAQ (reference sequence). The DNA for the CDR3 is TGTGCCAGCAGCCGGGGACAGGGGAACGAGCAGTACTTC. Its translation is CASSRGQGNEQYF.

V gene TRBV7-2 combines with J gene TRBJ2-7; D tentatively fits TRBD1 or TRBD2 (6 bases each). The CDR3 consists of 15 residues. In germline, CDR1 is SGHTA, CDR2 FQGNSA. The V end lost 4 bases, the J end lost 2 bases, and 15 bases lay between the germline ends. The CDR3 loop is CASSSDPGAAYEQYF. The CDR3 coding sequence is TGTGCCAGCAGCTCAGATCCGGGGGCCGCCTACGAGCAGTACTTC.

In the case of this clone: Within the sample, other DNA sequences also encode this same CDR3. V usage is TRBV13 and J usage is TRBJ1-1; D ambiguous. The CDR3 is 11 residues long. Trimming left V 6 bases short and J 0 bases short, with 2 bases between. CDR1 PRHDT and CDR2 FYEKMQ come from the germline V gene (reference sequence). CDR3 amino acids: CASSVNTEAFF. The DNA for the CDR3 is TGTGCCAGCAGTGTGAACACTGAAGCTTTCTTT.

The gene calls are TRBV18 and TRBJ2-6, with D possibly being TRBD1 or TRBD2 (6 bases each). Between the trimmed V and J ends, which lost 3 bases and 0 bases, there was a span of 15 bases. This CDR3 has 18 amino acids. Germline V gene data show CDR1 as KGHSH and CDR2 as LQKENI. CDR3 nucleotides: TGTGCCAGCTCACCCACTGGGGGGCGGAACTCTGGGGCCAACGTCCTGACTTTC. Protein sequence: CASSPTGGRNSGANVLTF.

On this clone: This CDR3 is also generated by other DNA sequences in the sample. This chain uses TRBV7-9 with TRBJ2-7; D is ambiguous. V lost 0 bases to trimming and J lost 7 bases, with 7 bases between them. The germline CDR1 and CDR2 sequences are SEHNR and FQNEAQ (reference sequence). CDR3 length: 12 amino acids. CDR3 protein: CASSLAALEQYF. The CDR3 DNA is TGTGCCAGCAGCTTAGCGGCATTGGAGCAGTACTTC.

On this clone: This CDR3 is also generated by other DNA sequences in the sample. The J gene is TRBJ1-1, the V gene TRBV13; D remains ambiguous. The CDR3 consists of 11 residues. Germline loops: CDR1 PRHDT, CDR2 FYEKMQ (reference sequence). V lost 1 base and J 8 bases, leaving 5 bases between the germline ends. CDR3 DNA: TGTGCCAGCAGCTTAGCTGGGGAAGCTTTCTTT. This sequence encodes CASSLAGEAFF.

In nucleotides, the CDR3 is TGTGCCAGCAGTTCCAATCGCTACGAGCAGTACTTC. It yields the protein CASSSNRYEQYF. J is TRBJ2-7 and V is TRBV28, with unresolved D. Trimming left V 4 bases short and J 3 bases short, with 7 bases between. Germline CDR1 MDHEN, CDR2 SYDVKM. The CDR3 is 12 amino acids.

The CDR3 is CASTKPPGQQETQYF. CDR3 in DNA: TGTGCCAGCACTAAGCCCCCGGGACAGCAAGAGACCCAGTACTTC. This chain joins TRBV2 and TRBJ2-5; the match to TRBD1 covers 7 bases. The junction had 10 bases not matched to a gene; V was cut back by 7 bases and J by 2 bases. The CDR3 spans 15 residues. Germline V gene lookup returns CDR1 SNHLY and CDR2 FYNNEI.

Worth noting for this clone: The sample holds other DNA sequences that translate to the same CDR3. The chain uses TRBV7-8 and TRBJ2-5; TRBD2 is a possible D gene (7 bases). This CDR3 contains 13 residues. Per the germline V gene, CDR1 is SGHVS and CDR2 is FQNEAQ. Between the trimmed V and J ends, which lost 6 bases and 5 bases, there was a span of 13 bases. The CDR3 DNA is TGTGCCAGCAGTCTAGAGGGGGGGGAGACCCAGTACTTC. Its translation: CASSLEGGETQYF.

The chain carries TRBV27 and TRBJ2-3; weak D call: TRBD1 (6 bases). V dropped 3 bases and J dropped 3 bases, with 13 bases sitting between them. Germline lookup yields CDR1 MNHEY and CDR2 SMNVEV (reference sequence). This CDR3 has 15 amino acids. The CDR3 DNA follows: TGTGCCAGCAGTTTTTCCAGGGGTTGGACAGATACGCAGTATTTT. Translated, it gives CASSFSRGWTDTQYF.

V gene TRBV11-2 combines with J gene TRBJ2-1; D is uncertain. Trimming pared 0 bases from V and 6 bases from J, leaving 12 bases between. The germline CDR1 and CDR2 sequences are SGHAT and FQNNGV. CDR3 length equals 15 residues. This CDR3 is CASSLDSGSRNEQFF. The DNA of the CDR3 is TGTGCCAGCAGCTTAGATTCTGGAAGCCGCAATGAGCAGTTCTTC.

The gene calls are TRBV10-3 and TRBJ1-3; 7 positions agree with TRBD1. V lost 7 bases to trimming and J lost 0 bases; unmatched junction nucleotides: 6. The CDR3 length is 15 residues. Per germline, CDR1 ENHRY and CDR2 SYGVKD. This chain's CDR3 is CAITPDRHSGNTIYF. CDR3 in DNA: TGTGCCATCACCCCGGACAGGCACTCTGGAAACACCATATATTTT.

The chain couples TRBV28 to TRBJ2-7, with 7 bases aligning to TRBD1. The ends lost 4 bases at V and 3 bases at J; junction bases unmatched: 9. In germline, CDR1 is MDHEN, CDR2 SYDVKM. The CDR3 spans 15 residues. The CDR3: CASSSTGARNYEQYF. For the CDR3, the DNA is TGTGCCAGCAGTTCCACAGGGGCCCGAAACTACGAGCAGTACTTC.

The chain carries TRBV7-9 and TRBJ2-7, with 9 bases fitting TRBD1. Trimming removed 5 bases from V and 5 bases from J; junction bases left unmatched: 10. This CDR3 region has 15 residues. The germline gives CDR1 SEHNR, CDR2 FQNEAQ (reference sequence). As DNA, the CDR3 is TGTGCCAGCAGCCCAAACACCGGGACAGGGAACGAGCAGTACTTC. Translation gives CASSPNTGTGNEQYF.

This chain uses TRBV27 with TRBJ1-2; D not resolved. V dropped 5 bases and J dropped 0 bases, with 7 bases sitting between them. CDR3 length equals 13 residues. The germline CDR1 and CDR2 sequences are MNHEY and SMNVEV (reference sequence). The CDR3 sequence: CASSDTPNYGYTF. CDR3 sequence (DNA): TGTGCCAGCAGTGATACACCTAACTATGGCTACACCTTC.

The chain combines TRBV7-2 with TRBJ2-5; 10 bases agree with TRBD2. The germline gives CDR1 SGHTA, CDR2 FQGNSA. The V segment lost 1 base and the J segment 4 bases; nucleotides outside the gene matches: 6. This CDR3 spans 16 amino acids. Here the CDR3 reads CASSLEDLAGAETQYF. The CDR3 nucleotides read TGTGCCAGCAGCTTAGAAGACCTAGCGGGAGCAGAGACCCAGTACTTC.

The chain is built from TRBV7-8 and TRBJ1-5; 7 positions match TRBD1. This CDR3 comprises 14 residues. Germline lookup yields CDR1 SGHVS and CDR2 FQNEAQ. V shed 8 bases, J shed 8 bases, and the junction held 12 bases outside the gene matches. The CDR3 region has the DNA TGTGCCAGCCGACGGGACAGAGCGGGGGAGCCCCAGCATTTT. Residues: CASRRDRAGEPQHF.

CDR3: CATGVQGPYEQYF. The DNA of the CDR3 is TGTGCCACCGGGGTACAGGGCCCCTACGAGCAGTACTTC. This sequence joins TRBV10-3 and TRBJ2-7; tentatively, D is TRBD1 (6 bases). Germline V lookup: CDR1 ENHRY, CDR2 SYGVKD. V was clipped by 10 bases and J by 2 bases, with 15 bases between them. This CDR3 region has 13 residues.